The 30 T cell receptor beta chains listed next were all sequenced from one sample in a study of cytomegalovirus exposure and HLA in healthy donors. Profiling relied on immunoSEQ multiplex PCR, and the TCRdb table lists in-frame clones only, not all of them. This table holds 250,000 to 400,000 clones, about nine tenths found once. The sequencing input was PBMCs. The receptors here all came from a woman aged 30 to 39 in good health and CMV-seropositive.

CDR3 DNA sequence: TGTGCCAGCAGCGTAGGCGACTCCTTCTACGAGCAGTACTTC. Translating gives CASSVGDSFYEQYF. The chain couples TRBV9 to TRBJ2-7; no firm D call. Per germline, CDR1 SGDLS and CDR2 YYNGEE. The V gene lost 0 bases and the J gene lost 3 bases, with 10 bases spanning the gap. This CDR3 contains 14 residues.

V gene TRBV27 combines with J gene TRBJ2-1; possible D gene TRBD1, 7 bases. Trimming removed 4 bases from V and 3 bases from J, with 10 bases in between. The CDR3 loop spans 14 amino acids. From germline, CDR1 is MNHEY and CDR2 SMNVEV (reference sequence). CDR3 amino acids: CASSWQGGYNEQFF. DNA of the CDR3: TGTGCCAGCAGTTGGCAGGGGGGCTACAATGAGCAGTTCTTC.

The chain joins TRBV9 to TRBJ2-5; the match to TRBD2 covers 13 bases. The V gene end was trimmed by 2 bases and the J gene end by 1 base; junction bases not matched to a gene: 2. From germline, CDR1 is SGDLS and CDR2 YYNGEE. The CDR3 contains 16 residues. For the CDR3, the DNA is TGTGCCAGCAGCGTCACTAGCGGGGGGGTCCAAGAGACCCAGTACTTC. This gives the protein CASSVTSGGVQETQYF.

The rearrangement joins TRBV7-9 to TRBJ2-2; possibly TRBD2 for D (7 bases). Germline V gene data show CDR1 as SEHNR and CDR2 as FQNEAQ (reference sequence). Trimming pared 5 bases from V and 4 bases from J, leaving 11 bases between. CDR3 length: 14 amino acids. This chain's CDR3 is CASSQGGATGELFF. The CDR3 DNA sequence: TGTGCCAGCAGCCAAGGGGGGGCCACCGGGGAGCTGTTTTTT.

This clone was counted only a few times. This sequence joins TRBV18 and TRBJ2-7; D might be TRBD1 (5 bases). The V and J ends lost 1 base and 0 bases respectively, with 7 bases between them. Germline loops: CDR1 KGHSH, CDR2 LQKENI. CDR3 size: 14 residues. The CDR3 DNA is TGTGCCAGCTCACCACGCAGGGACTCCTACGAGCAGTACTTC. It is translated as CASSPRRDSYEQYF.

The CDR3 region is CARSHGQPYEQYF. CDR3 DNA sequence: TGTGCCAGAAGCCACGGACAGCCCTACGAGCAGTACTTC. The chain recombines TRBV5-3 with TRBJ2-7, with D perhaps matching TRBD1 (6 bases). TRBV5-3 is flagged as an ORF with uncertain function. V was shortened by 4 bases and J by 2 bases, with 10 bases between the two germline ends. The CDR3 runs to 13 residues.

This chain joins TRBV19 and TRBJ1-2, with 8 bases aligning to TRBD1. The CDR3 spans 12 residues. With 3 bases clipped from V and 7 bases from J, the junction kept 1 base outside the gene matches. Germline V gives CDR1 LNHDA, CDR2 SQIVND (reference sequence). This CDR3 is CASSIGQGGYTF. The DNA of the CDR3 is TGTGCCAGTAGTATCGGACAGGGTGGCTACACCTTC.

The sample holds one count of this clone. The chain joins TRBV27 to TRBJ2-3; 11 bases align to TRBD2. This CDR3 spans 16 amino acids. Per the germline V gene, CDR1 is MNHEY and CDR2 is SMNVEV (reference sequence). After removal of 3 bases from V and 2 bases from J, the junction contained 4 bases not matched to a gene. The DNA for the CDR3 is TGTGCCAGCAGTTTTTTAGCGGGAGGGATCACAGATACGCAGTATTTT. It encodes CASSFLAGGITDTQYF.

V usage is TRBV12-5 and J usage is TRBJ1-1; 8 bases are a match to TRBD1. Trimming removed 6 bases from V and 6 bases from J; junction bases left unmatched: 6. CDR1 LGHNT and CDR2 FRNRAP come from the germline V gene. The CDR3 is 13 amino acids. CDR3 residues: CASGDRGSSEAFF. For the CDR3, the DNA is TGTGCTAGTGGCGACAGGGGTTCCTCTGAAGCTTTCTTT.

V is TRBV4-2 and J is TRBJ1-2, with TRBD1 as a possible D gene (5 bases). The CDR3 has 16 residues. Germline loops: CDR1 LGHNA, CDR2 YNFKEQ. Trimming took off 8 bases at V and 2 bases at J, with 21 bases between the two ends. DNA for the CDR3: TGTGCCAGCTATTTATCCGCGTCGGGGGACAACTATGGCTACACCTTC. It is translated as CASYLSASGDNYGYTF.

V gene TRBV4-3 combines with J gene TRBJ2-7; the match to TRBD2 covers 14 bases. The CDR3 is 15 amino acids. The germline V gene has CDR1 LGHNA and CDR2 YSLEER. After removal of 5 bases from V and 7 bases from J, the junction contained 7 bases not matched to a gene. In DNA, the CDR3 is TGCGCCAGCAGCGCGGGACTAGCGGGAGTCGGTGAGCAGTACTTC. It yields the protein CASSAGLAGVGEQYF.

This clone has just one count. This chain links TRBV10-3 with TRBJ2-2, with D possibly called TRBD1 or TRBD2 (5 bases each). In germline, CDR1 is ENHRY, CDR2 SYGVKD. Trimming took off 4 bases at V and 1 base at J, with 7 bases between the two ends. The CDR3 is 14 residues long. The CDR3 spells CAISGGRNTGELFF. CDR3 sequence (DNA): TGTGCCATCAGTGGGGGACGGAACACCGGGGAGCTGTTTTTT.

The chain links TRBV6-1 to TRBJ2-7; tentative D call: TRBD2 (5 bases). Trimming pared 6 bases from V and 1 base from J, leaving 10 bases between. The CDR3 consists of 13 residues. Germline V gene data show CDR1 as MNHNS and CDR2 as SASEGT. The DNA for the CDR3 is TGTGCCAGCAGAGAGGGCACATCCTACGAGCAGTACTTC. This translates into CASREGTSYEQYF.

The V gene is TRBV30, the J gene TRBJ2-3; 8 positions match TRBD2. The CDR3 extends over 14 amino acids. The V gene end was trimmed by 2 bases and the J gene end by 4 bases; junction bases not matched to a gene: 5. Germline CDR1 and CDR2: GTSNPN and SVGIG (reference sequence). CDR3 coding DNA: TGTGCCTGGAGTTTCAGCGGGGGCCCAGATACGCAGTATTTT. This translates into CAWSFSGGPDTQYF.

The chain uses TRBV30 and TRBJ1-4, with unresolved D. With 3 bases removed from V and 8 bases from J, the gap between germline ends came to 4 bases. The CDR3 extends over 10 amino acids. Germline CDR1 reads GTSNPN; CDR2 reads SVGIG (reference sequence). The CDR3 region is CAWSQEKLFF. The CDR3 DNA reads TGTGCCTGGAGCCAGGAAAAACTGTTTTTT. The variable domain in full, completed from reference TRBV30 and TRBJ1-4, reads SQTIHQWPATLVQPVGSPLSLECTVEGTSNPNLYWYRQAAGRGLQLLFYSVGIGQISSEVPQNLSASRPQDRQFILSSKKLLLSDSGFYLCAWSQEKLFFGSGTQLSVL.

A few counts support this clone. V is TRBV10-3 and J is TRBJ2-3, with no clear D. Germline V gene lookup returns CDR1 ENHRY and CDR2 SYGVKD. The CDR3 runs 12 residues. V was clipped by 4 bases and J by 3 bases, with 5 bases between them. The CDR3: CAISGGTDTQYF. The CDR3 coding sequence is TGTGCCATCAGTGGGGGAACAGATACGCAGTATTTT.

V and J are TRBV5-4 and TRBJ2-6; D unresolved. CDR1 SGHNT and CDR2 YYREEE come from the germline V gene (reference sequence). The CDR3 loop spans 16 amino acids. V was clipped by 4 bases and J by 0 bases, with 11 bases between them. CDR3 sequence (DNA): TGTGCCAGCAGCAAAAAGGGCCGCTCTGGGGCCAACGTCCTGACTTTC. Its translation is CASSKKGRSGANVLTF.

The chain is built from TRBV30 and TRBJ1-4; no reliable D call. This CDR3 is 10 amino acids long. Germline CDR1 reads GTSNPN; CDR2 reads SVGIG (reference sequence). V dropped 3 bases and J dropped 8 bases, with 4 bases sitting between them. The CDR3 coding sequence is TGTGCCTGGAGGAAGGAAAAACTGTTTTTT. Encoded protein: CAWRKEKLFF.

CDR3 nucleotides: TGTGCCAGCTCACCAGGATGGCTAAATGAAAAACTGTTTTTT. It is translated as CASSPGWLNEKLFF. The V call is TRBV18, the J call TRBJ1-4; D not resolved. The length of the CDR3 is 14 residues. With 2 bases removed from V and 5 bases from J, the gap between germline ends came to 9 bases. The germline V gene encodes CDR1 KGHSH and CDR2 LQKENI. Based on the CDR3 plus reference TRBV18 and TRBJ1-4, the full variable domain is NAGVMQNPRHLVRRRGQEARLRCSPMKGHSHVYWYRQLPEEGLKFMVYLQKENIIDESGMPKERFSAEFPKEGPSILRIQQVVRGDSAAYFCASSPGWLNEKLFFGSGTQLSVL.

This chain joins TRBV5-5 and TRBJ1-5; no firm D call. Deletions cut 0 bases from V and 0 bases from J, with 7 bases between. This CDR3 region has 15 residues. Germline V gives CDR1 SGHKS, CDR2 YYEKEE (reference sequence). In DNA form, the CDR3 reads TGTGCCAGCAGCTTGGCCTGGGGTAGCAATCAGCCCCAGCATTTT. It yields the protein CASSLAWGSNQPQHF.

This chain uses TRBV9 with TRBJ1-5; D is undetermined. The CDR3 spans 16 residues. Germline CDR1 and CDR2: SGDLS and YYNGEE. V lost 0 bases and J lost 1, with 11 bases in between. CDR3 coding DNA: TGTGCCAGCAGCGTAGGAGAGGGAGGGAGCAATCAGCCCCAGCATTTT. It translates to CASSVGEGGSNQPQHF.

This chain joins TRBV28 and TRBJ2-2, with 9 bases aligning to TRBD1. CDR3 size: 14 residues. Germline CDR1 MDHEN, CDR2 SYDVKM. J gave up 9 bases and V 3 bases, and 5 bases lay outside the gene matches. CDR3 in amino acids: CASSFNRGQRELFF. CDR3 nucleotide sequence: TGTGCCAGCAGTTTTAACAGGGGGCAAAGGGAGCTGTTTTTT.

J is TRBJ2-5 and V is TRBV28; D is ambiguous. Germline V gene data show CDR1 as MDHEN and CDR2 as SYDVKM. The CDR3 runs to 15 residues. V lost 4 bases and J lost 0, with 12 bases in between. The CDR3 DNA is TGTGCCAGCAGTTCCCTTGCTACTAACCAAGAGACCCAGTACTTC. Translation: CASSSLATNQETQYF.

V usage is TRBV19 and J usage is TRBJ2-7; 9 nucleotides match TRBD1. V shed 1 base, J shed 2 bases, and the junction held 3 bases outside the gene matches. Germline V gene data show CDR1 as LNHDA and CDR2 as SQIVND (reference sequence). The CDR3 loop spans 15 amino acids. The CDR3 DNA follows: TGTGCCAGTAGTATAGGGACAGGGGATCCCTACGAGCAGTACTTC. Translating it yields CASSIGTGDPYEQYF.

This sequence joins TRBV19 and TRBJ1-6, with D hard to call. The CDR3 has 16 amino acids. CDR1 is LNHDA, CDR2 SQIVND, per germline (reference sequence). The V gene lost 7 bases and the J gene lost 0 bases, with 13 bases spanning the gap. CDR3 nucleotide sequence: TGTGCCAGTAAGAACGACGGGAGCTCCTATAATTCACCCCTCCACTTT. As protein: CASKNDGSSYNSPLHF.

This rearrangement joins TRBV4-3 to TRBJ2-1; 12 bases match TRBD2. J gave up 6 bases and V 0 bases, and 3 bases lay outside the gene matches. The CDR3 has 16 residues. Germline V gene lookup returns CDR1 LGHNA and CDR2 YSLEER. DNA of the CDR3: TGCGCCAGCAGCCAAGATCAACTAGCGGGGGGCAATGAGCAGTTCTTC. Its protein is CASSQDQLAGGNEQFF.

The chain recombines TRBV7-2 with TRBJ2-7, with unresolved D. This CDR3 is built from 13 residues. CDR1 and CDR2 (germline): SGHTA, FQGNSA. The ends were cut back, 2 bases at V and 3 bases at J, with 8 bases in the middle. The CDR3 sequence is CASSLNRYYEQYF. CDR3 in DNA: TGTGCCAGCAGCTTAAACAGATACTACGAGCAGTACTTC.

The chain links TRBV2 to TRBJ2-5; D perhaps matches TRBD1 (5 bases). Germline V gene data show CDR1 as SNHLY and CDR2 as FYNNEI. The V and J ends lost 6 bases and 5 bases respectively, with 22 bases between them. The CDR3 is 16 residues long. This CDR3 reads CASRGIAGRGRETQYF. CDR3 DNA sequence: TGTGCCAGCAGGGGTATAGCAGGGCGAGGTAGGGAGACCCAGTACTTC.

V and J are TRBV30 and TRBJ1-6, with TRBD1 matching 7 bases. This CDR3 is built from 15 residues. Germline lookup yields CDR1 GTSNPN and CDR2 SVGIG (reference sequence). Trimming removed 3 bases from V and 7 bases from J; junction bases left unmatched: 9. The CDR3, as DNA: TGTGCCTGGAGGCCCGACAGGGCAGCGAATTCACCCCTCCACTTT. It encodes CAWRPDRAANSPLHF. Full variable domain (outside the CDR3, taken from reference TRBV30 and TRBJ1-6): SQTIHQWPATLVQPVGSPLSLECTVEGTSNPNLYWYRQAAGRGLQLLFYSVGIGQISSEVPQNLSASRPQDRQFILSSKKLLLSDSGFYLCAWRPDRAANSPLHFGNGTRLTVT.

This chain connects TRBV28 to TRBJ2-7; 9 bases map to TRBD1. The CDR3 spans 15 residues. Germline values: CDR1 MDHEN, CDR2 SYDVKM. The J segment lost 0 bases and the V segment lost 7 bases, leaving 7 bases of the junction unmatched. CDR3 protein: CASTPPGQGSYEQYF. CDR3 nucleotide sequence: TGTGCCAGCACCCCTCCGGGACAGGGCTCCTACGAGCAGTACTTC.